The next 32 T cell receptor beta chains were all read from a single sample in a study of CD8 T cells in Susac syndrome. Reverse transcription of about 0.45 to 1 ug RNA was carried out with random hexamers. TCRdb itself ran the immunoSEQ multiplex PCR reads through MiXCR, one entry per CDR3 protein. The data show under 250,000 distinct CDR3 sequences, 90% to 95% seen once. Sequenced sample: CD4+ T cells from PBMCs. The receptors were sampled from a human donor with multiple sclerosis.

This rearrangement joins TRBV5-6 to TRBJ2-7; maybe TRBD1 (5 bases). CDR1 is SGHDT, CDR2 YYEEEE, per germline. V lost 4 bases to trimming and J lost 2 bases, with 10 bases between them. CDR3 size: 13 residues. The DNA of the CDR3 is TGTGCCAGCAGCACGACAGCGACCTACGAGCAGTACTTC. Encoded protein: CASSTTATYEQYF.

The chain couples TRBV28 to TRBJ1-2, with TRBD1 matching 8 bases. CDR1 and CDR2 from the germline V gene are MDHEN and SYDVKM. Trimming cost V 4 bases and J 6 bases; bases outside gene matches: 7. This CDR3 contains 14 residues. CDR3 nucleotides: TGTGCCAGCAGTTCTCTCGGACAGGGCCATGGCTACACCTTC. It specifies CASSSLGQGHGYTF.

V usage is TRBV12-5 and J usage is TRBJ1-5; the D gene is possibly TRBD1 (5 bases). V was clipped by 7 bases and J by 1 base, with 20 bases between them. Per the germline V gene, CDR1 is LGHNT and CDR2 is FRNRAP. The CDR3 sequence is 17 residues long. CDR3 DNA sequence: TGTGCTAGTGCTCTAATGGTGAGGGGTACGAGCAATCAGCCCCAGCATTTT. This gives the protein CASALMVRGTSNQPQHF.

The chain employs TRBV2 and TRBJ1-2; 7 bases line up with TRBD1. The CDR3 covers 13 residues. With V trimmed by 5 bases and J by 5 bases, 5 bases remained unmatched. The germline CDR1 and CDR2 sequences are SNHLY and FYNNEI. As DNA, the CDR3 is TGTGCCAGCAGTCGGGACAGTGGGTATGGCTACACCTTC. This sequence encodes CASSRDSGYGYTF.

The chain uses TRBV9 and TRBJ2-1, with 11 nucleotides matching TRBD1. This CDR3 is 16 amino acids long. Germline V gene sequence: CDR1 SGDLS, CDR2 YYNGEE. Trimming took 0 bases from V and 3 from J; bases not matched to a gene: 2. In DNA form, the CDR3 reads TGTGCCAGCAGCGTAGGAGGGACAGGGGGCTACAATGAGCAGTTCTTC. Translating gives CASSVGGTGGYNEQFF.

The chain links TRBV30 to TRBJ1-2; no reliable D call. V gave up 4 bases and J gave up 6 bases, with 18 bases separating them. The CDR3 runs to 14 residues. Germline V gene sequence: CDR1 GTSNPN, CDR2 SVGIG (reference sequence). CDR3 nucleotide sequence: TGTGCCTGGACCAGAAGAACCTCCTCGGATGGCTACACCTTC. Translated: CAWTRRTSSDGYTF. The entire variable domain, with the rest obtained from reference TRBV30 and TRBJ1-2, is as follows: SQTIHQWPATLVQPVGSPLSLECTVEGTSNPNLYWYRQAAGRGLQLLFYSVGIGQISSEVPQNLSASRPQDRQFILSSKKLLLSDSGFYLCAWTRRTSSDGYTFGSGTRLTVV.

The chain's CDR3 is CASSLPPSYEQYF. Here the CDR3 DNA reads TGTGCCAGCAGCTTGCCGCCCTCATACGAGCAGTACTTC. This sequence joins TRBV5-4 and TRBJ2-7; the D is unclear. The CDR3 loop spans 13 amino acids. V was clipped by 1 base and J by 4 bases, with 9 bases between them. The germline CDR1 and CDR2 sequences are SGHNT and YYREEE (reference sequence).

This chain joins TRBV12-3 or TRBV12-4 and TRBJ2-7; 8 positions match TRBD1. CDR3 length: 15 residues. The trim removed 0 bases at V and 6 bases at J, leaving 7 bases unmatched. CDR3 coding DNA: TGTGCCAGCAGTTTAGCGCGGCAGGGGGCGGGCGAGCAGTACTTC. This translates into CASSLARQGAGEQYF.

The chain uses TRBV20-1 and TRBJ2-3; D perhaps matches TRBD2 (5 bases). V shed 6 bases and J shed 3 bases, with 16 bases lying between them. This CDR3 is built from 14 residues. Germline loops: CDR1 DFQATT, CDR2 SNEGSKA (reference sequence). In nucleotides, the CDR3 is TGCAGTGCCCCAGGCGGGTTGTCAACAGATACGCAGTATTTT. This sequence encodes CSAPGGLSTDTQYF.

This chain connects TRBV27 to TRBJ1-3; D is perhaps TRBD1 (6 bases). V lost 8 bases and J lost 4, with 18 bases in between. Per germline, CDR1 MNHEY and CDR2 SMNVEV (reference sequence). CDR3 length equals 15 residues. CDR3 loop: CASRSGGGEGNTIYF. CDR3 nucleotide sequence: TGTGCCAGCCGATCGGGGGGGGGCGAAGGAAACACCATATATTTT.

This rearrangement joins TRBV20-1 to TRBJ2-5; D is uncertain. Trimming cost V 3 bases and J 5 bases, with 10 bases left between them. CDR1 and CDR2 (germline): DFQATT, SNEGSKA (reference sequence). The CDR3 totals 12 residues. DNA for the CDR3: TGCAGTGCTAGTGACCGAATGGAGACCCAGTACTTC. Translation gives CSASDRMETQYF.

The chain couples TRBV30 to TRBJ2-3; D may match TRBD1 or TRBD2 (5 bases each). The CDR3 runs to 12 residues. The germline V gene has CDR1 GTSNPN and CDR2 SVGIG (reference sequence). V was shortened by 2 bases and J by 4 bases, with 7 bases between the two germline ends. The DNA of the CDR3 is TGTGCCTGGAGTCCGGGACCAGATACGCAGTATTTT. It is translated as CAWSPGPDTQYF.

The chain is built from TRBV20-1 and TRBJ1-5; D is undetermined. V gave up 0 bases and J gave up 8 bases, with 14 bases separating them. Germline V CDR1 and CDR2: DFQATT, SNEGSKA (reference sequence). The CDR3 loop spans 14 amino acids. CDR3 sequence reads: CSARDGNERKPQHF. The CDR3 DNA sequence: TGCAGTGCTAGAGATGGGAACGAGCGGAAGCCCCAGCATTTT.

The chain is built from TRBV27 and TRBJ1-1; 8 bases are shared with TRBD1. CDR1 MNHEY and CDR2 SMNVEV come from the germline V gene (reference sequence). The CDR3 is made up of 15 amino acids. J was trimmed by 3 bases and V by 2 bases; bases with no gene match: 5. The CDR3 here is CASSLGQGAHTEAFF. The CDR3 DNA reads TGTGCCAGCAGTTTAGGGCAGGGGGCGCACACTGAAGCTTTCTTT.

V is TRBV24-1 and J is TRBJ2-2; no clear D. CDR3 length equals 12 residues. Per germline, CDR1 KGHDR and CDR2 SFDVKD. V lost 4 bases and J 4 bases, leaving 3 bases between the germline ends. The CDR3 nucleotides read TGTGCCACCAGTGAATTCACCGGGGAGCTGTTTTTT. It codes for CATSEFTGELFF.

This chain links TRBV7-9 with TRBJ2-2, with 8 bases matching TRBD1. The V and J ends lost 1 base and 12 bases, in that order; junction bases with no gene match: 1. Looked up from germline, CDR1 is SEHNR and CDR2 is FQNEAQ (reference sequence). This CDR3 region has 12 residues. The CDR3 spells CASSLGQGKLFF. CDR3 in DNA: TGTGCCAGCAGCTTAGGACAGGGGAAGCTGTTTTTT.

The rearrangement uses TRBV23-1 and TRBJ1-1, with D perhaps TRBD1 (6 bases). TRBV23-1 has ORF status, its function being uncertain. The length of the CDR3 is 15 residues. V lost 6 bases and J lost 0, with 14 bases in between. CDR3: CASSPAGAVNTEAFF. CDR3 bases: TGCGCCAGCAGCCCCGCGGGGGCGGTGAACACTGAAGCTTTCTTT.

The chain is built from TRBV12-3 or TRBV12-4 and TRBJ1-1, with D perhaps matching TRBD1 (5 bases). V was shortened by 6 bases and J by 5 bases, with 10 bases between the two germline ends. The CDR3 runs to 12 residues. As DNA, the CDR3 is TGTGCCAGCAGGGGACCGGGGACTGAAGCTTTCTTT. Translation: CASRGPGTEAFF.

The chain has TRBV20-1 and TRBJ2-2, with 9 bases lining up with TRBD2. Germline loops: CDR1 DFQATT, CDR2 SNEGSKA (reference sequence). V was clipped by 5 bases and J by 4 bases; unmatched bases: 8. There are 15 residues in the CDR3. CDR3 in amino acids: CSAGPAGGITGELFF. For the CDR3, the DNA is TGCAGTGCTGGCCCAGCGGGAGGAATCACCGGGGAGCTGTTTTTT.

The rearrangement joins TRBV10-3 to TRBJ2-4; D might be TRBD1 or TRBD2, each matching 6 bases. The ends were cut back, 7 bases at V and 0 bases at J, with 13 bases in the middle. CDR3 length equals 15 residues. In germline, CDR1 is ENHRY, CDR2 SYGVKD. CDR3 nucleotide sequence: TGTGCCATCAAGGGAGAGGGGGGAGCCAAAAACATTCAGTACTTC. It translates to CAIKGEGGAKNIQYF.

This clonotype appeared a few times. This chain uses TRBV6-5 with TRBJ2-2; unclear D gene. CDR3 length equals 12 residues. Trimming took off 4 bases at V and 5 bases at J, with 5 bases between the two ends. Germline CDR1 and CDR2: MNHEY and SVGAGI. The CDR3: CASSFRTGELFF. CDR3 nucleotides: TGTGCCAGCAGTTTTAGGACCGGGGAGCTGTTTTTT.

This sequence joins TRBV5-6 and TRBJ2-7; D might be TRBD1 (5 bases). V was cut by 4 bases and J by 3 bases, with 20 bases left in between. This CDR3 is 16 amino acids long. Germline V gene data show CDR1 as SGHDT and CDR2 as YYEEEE. DNA for the CDR3: TGTGCCAGCAGCCTTTATCCGGGCAGGGAAGGCTACGAGCAGTACTTC. This encodes CASSLYPGREGYEQYF.

Only one count was recorded for this clonotype. The rearrangement uses TRBV2 and TRBJ2-1, with 7 bases lining up with TRBD2. The CDR3 length is 14 residues. The germline V gene has CDR1 SNHLY and CDR2 FYNNEI. Losses at the gene ends were 8 bases for V and 6 bases for J; bases not matched to a gene: 10. The CDR3 loop reads CASGGDWRLNEQFF. For the CDR3, the DNA is TGTGCCAGCGGGGGGGACTGGAGGCTCAATGAGCAGTTCTTC. The entire variable domain, with the rest obtained from reference TRBV2 and TRBJ2-1, is as follows: EPEVTQTPSHQVTQMGQEVILRCVPISNHLYFYWYRQILGQKVEFLVSFYNNEISEKSEIFDDQFSVERPDGSNFTLKIRSTKLEDSAMYFCASGGDWRLNEQFFGPGTRLTVL.

The sample holds one count of this clonotype. For the CDR3, the DNA is TGTGCCAGCAGTGTGCCACAGGGTAGAGGCTACACCTTC. The encoded protein is CASSVPQGRGYTF. The V and J genes are TRBV28 and TRBJ1-2; a weak D match, TRBD1 (6 bases). This CDR3 contains 13 residues. From germline, CDR1 is MDHEN and CDR2 SYDVKM. V dropped 5 bases and J dropped 8 bases, with 15 bases sitting between them.

V usage is TRBV5-5 and J usage is TRBJ2-7; TRBD1 is a possible D gene (6 bases). The CDR3 runs 14 residues. Germline V lookup: CDR1 SGHKS, CDR2 YYEKEE (reference sequence). The V end lost 4 bases, the J end lost 3 bases, and 14 bases lay between the germline ends. CDR3 residues: CASSRPGQNYEQYV. The CDR3 DNA reads TGTGCCAGCAGCCGTCCGGGACAAAACTACGAGCAGTACGTC.

This clonotype was seen once. This chain joins TRBV6-1 and TRBJ1-2; tentative D call: TRBD1 (6 bases). Trimming shortened V by 7 bases and J by 8 bases, and 14 bases separated the two germline ends. This CDR3 is built from 12 residues. The V gene's germline CDR1 is MNHNS and CDR2 SASEGT. CDR3 amino acids: CASNREYRGYTF. For the CDR3, the DNA is TGTGCCAGCAACAGGGAGTATAGGGGCTACACCTTC.

Only one count was recorded for this clonotype. J is TRBJ2-7 and V is TRBV20-1, with 7 bases that match TRBD1. Trimming removed 2 bases from V and 2 bases from J; junction bases left unmatched: 3. Germline lookup yields CDR1 DFQATT and CDR2 SNEGSKA (reference sequence). The CDR3 is 13 residues long. The CDR3 DNA is TGCAGTGCTAGATACCAGGGGGCCTACGAGCAGTACTTC. It codes for CSARYQGAYEQYF.

The J gene is TRBJ2-7, the V gene TRBV30; no clear D gene. Trimming left V 2 bases short and J 6 bases short, with 14 bases between. Germline lookup yields CDR1 GTSNPN and CDR2 SVGIG (reference sequence). The CDR3 is made up of 13 amino acids. The CDR3 sequence is CAWSPPVGLEQYV. The CDR3 DNA sequence: TGTGCCTGGAGTCCCCCGGTAGGTCTCGAGCAGTACGTC.

This rearrangement joins TRBV25-1 to TRBJ2-1; no clear D. Germline V CDR1 and CDR2: MGHDK, SYGVNS. The CDR3 has 13 amino acids. V was shortened by 3 bases and J by 6 bases, with 9 bases between the two germline ends. The CDR3 coding sequence is TGTGCCAGCAGTGACCCTATACTCAATGAGCAGTTCTTC. Its translation is CASSDPILNEQFF.

This rearrangement joins TRBV10-3 to TRBJ1-4; the D gene is possibly TRBD1 (6 bases). The germline V gene encodes CDR1 ENHRY and CDR2 SYGVKD. V was cut by 11 bases and J by 4 bases, with 14 bases left in between. The CDR3 contains 13 residues. The CDR3 coding sequence is TGTGCCGCCTCGGACAGAGATAATGAAAAACTGTTTTTT. Its protein is CAASDRDNEKLFF.

This rearrangement joins TRBV29-1 to TRBJ1-1; D is uncertain. The germline V and J ends were trimmed by 7 bases and 11 bases, with 17 bases remaining between them. CDR1 SQVTM and CDR2 ANQGSEA come from the germline V gene. This CDR3 has 11 residues. CDR3 in amino acids: CSAVFGFGAFF. CDR3 nucleotide sequence: TGCAGCGCCGTCTTTGGGTTTGGGGCTTTCTTT.

The chain couples TRBV5-1 to TRBJ1-4, with TRBD1 as a possible D gene (5 bases). Germline CDR1 reads SGHRS; CDR2 reads YFSETQ. Between the trimmed V and J ends, which lost 4 bases and 8 bases, there was a span of 18 bases. This CDR3 spans 15 amino acids. DNA for the CDR3: TGCGCCAGCAGCGTAGGGACGGCAGGTCAAGAAAAACTGTTTTTT. It encodes CASSVGTAGQEKLFF.